What follows are 20 T cell receptor beta chains derived from one specimen sequenced in a study of T-cell memory formation after mild COVID-19. TCRdb reanalysed the 5' RACE reads using MiXCR and keeps one entry per CDR3 protein. This table has about 190,000 distinct CDR3 sequences, 15% to 20% appearing once. The material sequenced was PBMCs or a T cell subset sorted from them (not recorded which). The receptors derive from an adult woman who had mild COVID-19 (a few samples of this study predate the infection). Cell type and time point are not known.

Only a few counts were recorded for this clonotype. The gene calls are TRBV5-1 and TRBJ2-1; D gene uncertain. The V and J ends lost 0 bases and 6 bases respectively, with 13 bases between them. This CDR3 has 15 residues. The germline CDR1 and CDR2 sequences are SGHRS and YFSETQ. In DNA form, the CDR3 reads TGCGCCAGCAGCTTGGCCTCGATAAGAAGCAATGAGCAGTTCTTC. It yields the protein CASSLASIRSNEQFF.

This clonotype has only a few counts. J is TRBJ2-5 and V is TRBV7-2; no firm D call. Per the germline V gene, CDR1 is SGHTA and CDR2 is FQGNSA. This CDR3 contains 13 residues. Trimming left V 5 bases short and J 3 bases short, with 10 bases between. The CDR3, as DNA: TGTGCCAGCAGCGCCTCAATGAAAGAGACCCAGTACTTC. Its protein product is CASSASMKETQYF.

This clonotype was seen only a few times. J is TRBJ2-3 and V is TRBV7-9; 11 bases match TRBD2. The CDR3 contains 15 residues. Germline V gene sequence: CDR1 SEHNR, CDR2 FQNEAQ (reference sequence). Germline trimming cut 4 bases from V and 3 bases from J; bases unmatched to any gene: 3. The CDR3 coding sequence is TGTGCCAGCAGCTGGGGACTAGCGGATACAGATACGCAGTATTTT. Translating it yields CASSWGLADTDTQYF.

V is TRBV12-3 or TRBV12-4 and J is TRBJ1-2; 7 bases fit TRBD1. CDR3 length equals 17 residues. V lost 6 bases and J lost 1; bases outside the gene matches: 14. The CDR3 DNA reads TGTGCCAGCAGAGGAGACAGGGCATCCGTTCATAACTATGGCTACACCTTC. It translates to CASRGDRASVHNYGYTF.

This clonotype was observed a handful of times. The V gene is TRBV20-1, the J gene TRBJ2-1; D is uncertain. V was clipped by 3 bases and J by 0 bases, with 12 bases between them. The CDR3 totals 15 residues. CDR1 DFQATT and CDR2 SNEGSKA come from the germline V gene (reference sequence). In nucleotides, the CDR3 is TGCAGTGCTAGGTCAGTGGTCGGCTCCTACAATGAGCAGTTCTTC. Its protein product is CSARSVVGSYNEQFF.

This clonotype has just a few counts. The chain carries TRBV5-1 and TRBJ1-6; 7 bases align to TRBD1. The CDR3 runs to 16 residues. V dropped 4 bases and J dropped 7; count of bases not matched to a gene: 11. Per the germline V gene, CDR1 is SGHRS and CDR2 is YFSETQ. CDR3 region: CASSSLTGSRNSPLHF. In nucleotides, the CDR3 is TGCGCCAGCAGCAGCTTGACAGGGTCACGAAATTCACCCCTCCACTTT.

The table lists this clonotype with a few counts. This sequence joins TRBV5-1 and TRBJ1-2; a possible D gene is TRBD1 (6 bases). V was cut by 3 bases and J by 7 bases, with 16 bases left in between. CDR3 length: 14 amino acids. Germline V gene sequence: CDR1 SGHRS, CDR2 YFSETQ. Here the CDR3 reads CASSSLTGAPGYTF. CDR3 bases: TGCGCCAGCAGCTCGCTGACGGGGGCGCCTGGCTACACCTTC.

The chain couples TRBV12-3 or TRBV12-4 to TRBJ2-2; possible D gene TRBD2, 5 bases. The CDR3 is 16 amino acids. V lost 7 bases and J 0 bases, leaving 15 bases between the germline ends. The CDR3 loop is CASTPTGKANTGELFF. CDR3 DNA sequence: TGTGCCAGCACTCCGACCGGGAAAGCGAACACCGGGGAGCTGTTTTTT.

There are a few counts of this clonotype. The gene calls are TRBV7-9 and TRBJ1-4, with 10 bases identical to TRBD1. Germline values: CDR1 SEHNR, CDR2 FQNEAQ (reference sequence). CDR3 length: 14 amino acids. J was trimmed by 5 bases and V by 3 bases; bases with no gene match: 0. The CDR3 sequence is CASSLDRGNEKLFF. The CDR3 coding sequence is TGTGCCAGCAGCTTGGACAGGGGGAATGAAAAACTGTTTTTT.

The chain has TRBV5-1 and TRBJ1-1; D possibly corresponds to TRBD1 (5 bases). The germline V gene encodes CDR1 SGHRS and CDR2 YFSETQ. V was shortened by 0 bases and J by 8 bases, with 11 bases between the two germline ends. The CDR3 runs to 13 residues. CDR3 coding DNA: TGCGCCAGCAGCTTGGACCGACAGCTCGAAGCTTTCTTT. It translates to CASSLDRQLEAFF.

J is TRBJ1-1 and V is TRBV15; D not certain. Per germline, CDR1 LNHNV and CDR2 YYDKDF (reference sequence). V lost 0 bases, J lost 6 bases, and 5 bases lay in between. The CDR3 sequence is 12 residues long. The CDR3 region is CATSRDSSEAFF. CDR3 DNA sequence: TGTGCCACCAGCAGAGATTCATCTGAAGCTTTCTTT. Drawing the rest from reference TRBV15 and TRBJ1-1, the complete variable domain is DAMVIQNPRYQVTQFGKPVTLSCSQTLNHNVMYWYQQKSSQAPKLLFHYYDKDFNNEADTPDNFQSRRPNTSFCFLDIRSPGLGDTAMYLCATSRDSSEAFFGQGTRLTVV.

This clonotype occurred many times. V and J are TRBV5-5 and TRBJ2-5, with D perhaps given as TRBD1 or TRBD2 (5 bases each). Deletions cut 4 bases from V and 5 bases from J, with 18 bases between. The CDR3 is 15 residues long. Germline-derived CDR1 and CDR2 are SGHKS and YYEKEE (reference sequence). CDR3 sequence reads: CASSVVGGGDETQYF. CDR3 DNA: TGTGCCAGCAGCGTGGTTGGGGGTGGTGATGAGACCCAGTACTTC.

This clonotype has a handful of counts. The chain uses TRBV12-3 or TRBV12-4 and TRBJ2-3, with a tentative D call TRBD2 (5 bases). Trimming took off 0 bases at V and 3 bases at J, with 7 bases between the two ends. The CDR3 consists of 14 residues. CDR3 residues: CASSLAAATDTQYF. The CDR3 nucleotides are TGTGCCAGCAGTTTAGCAGCGGCGACAGATACGCAGTATTTT.

The chain couples TRBV5-1 to TRBJ2-3, with a possible D match to TRBD2 (5 bases). Germline CDR1 and CDR2: SGHRS and YFSETQ. Deletions cut 5 bases from V and 0 bases from J, with 13 bases between. CDR3 length: 15 residues. The CDR3 protein is CASSPSGASTDTQYF. DNA for the CDR3: TGCGCCAGCAGTCCGAGCGGAGCTAGCACAGATACGCAGTATTTT.

This clonotype was seen only a few times. The chain combines TRBV11-2 with TRBJ2-7; tentatively, D is TRBD1 (5 bases). This CDR3 region has 15 residues. V dropped 2 bases and J dropped 2 bases, with 13 bases sitting between them. Germline V CDR1 and CDR2: SGHAT, FQNNGV. Written as DNA, the CDR3 is TGTGCCAGCAGCTTAACGGACGACAGCCCCTACGAGCAGTACTTC. Protein product: CASSLTDDSPYEQYF.

V is TRBV5-4 and J is TRBJ2-1; the D call may be TRBD1 or TRBD2 (6 bases each). The CDR3 has 15 amino acids. V lost 1 base to trimming and J lost 3 bases, with 11 bases between them. From germline, CDR1 is SGHNT and CDR2 YYREEE (reference sequence). The CDR3, as DNA: TGTGCCAGCAGCTTGTCGGGGGCCAACTACAATGAGCAGTTCTTC. This codes for CASSLSGANYNEQFF. Full variable domain (rest looked up from reference TRBV5-4 and TRBJ2-1): ETGVTQSPTHLIKTRGQQVTLRCSSQSGHNTVSWYQQALGQGPQFIFQYYREEENGRGNFPPRFSGLQFPNYSSELNVNALELDDSALYLCASSLSGANYNEQFFGPGTRLTVL.

The V and J genes are TRBV5-1 and TRBJ1-5, with D perhaps TRBD1 (5 bases). The ends were cut back, 0 bases at V and 6 bases at J, with 10 bases in the middle. The CDR3 length is 14 residues. Germline V gene sequence: CDR1 SGHRS, CDR2 YFSETQ. Here the CDR3 reads CASSLGGAGQPQHF. The CDR3 DNA follows: TGCGCCAGCAGCTTGGGGGGCGCGGGTCAGCCCCAGCATTTT.

V gene TRBV5-1 combines with J gene TRBJ1-1; TRBD1 might be the D (5 bases). The CDR3 spans 16 residues. V lost 3 bases and J lost 7, with 22 bases in between. Germline V gene data show CDR1 as SGHRS and CDR2 as YFSETQ. This CDR3 reads CASSSGGTDGRSEAFF. The CDR3 nucleotides read TGCGCCAGCAGCTCCGGTGGGACCGATGGACGGAGTGAAGCTTTCTTT. Supplemented by reference TRBV5-1 and TRBJ1-1, the full variable domain reads KAGVTQTPRYLIKTRGQQVTLSCSPISGHRSVSWYQQTPGQGLQFLFEYFSETQRNKGNFPGRFSGRQFSNSRSEMNVSTLELGDSALYLCASSSGGTDGRSEAFFGQGTRLTVV.

V usage is TRBV12-3 or TRBV12-4 and J usage is TRBJ1-2; 9 bases are a match to TRBD1. J lost 7 bases, V lost 4 bases, and 7 bases had no gene match. The CDR3 runs 14 residues. CDR3 bases: TGTGCCAGCAGTTGGGGGACAGGGTCTTTTGGCTACACCTTC. Its translation is CASSWGTGSFGYTF.

The CDR3: CASSPAERGQGYTF. CDR3 nucleotide sequence: TGTGCCAGCTCACCGGCCGAAAGGGGCCAGGGCTACACCTTC. The J gene is TRBJ1-2, the V gene TRBV18; a weak D match, TRBD1 (5 bases). Germline assignment: CDR1 KGHSH and CDR2 LQKENI. Trimming removed 3 bases from V and 8 bases from J, with 16 bases in between. This CDR3 is built from 14 residues.